This TCR beta chain derives from a study of memory CD4+ T cells and cytomegalovirus serostatus. On the study more broadly: This sample comes from healthy Belgian adults, 9 CMV seropositive, approximately 24 seronegative. Study-level points and caveats: CMV serostatus prediction reached median AUC approximately 0.96, or 0.89 with US-trained model. The CMV-associated TCR signature appears largely within the CD4+ memory repertoire.

Clones were sequenced by immunoSEQ multiplex PCR, and TCRdb holds only the in-frame ones, with some missing. The data contain about 60,000 clones, 70% to 75% of them singletons. This clone was observed a single time. What it binds is not known. The sort gate was single viable CD3+CD4+CD8-CD45RO+ cells for memory CD4+ T cells. CMV serostatus came from serum IgG against pp150, pp28, p38, p52. V trimming: 4 bases; J trimming: 4 bases; junction bases outside the gene matches: 9. Germline assignment: CDR1 MNHNS and CDR2 SASEGT. The CDR3 length is 17 residues. The receptor comes from an adult in good health and CMV-seropositive. Input material: memory CD4+ T cells from blood. This chain links TRBV6-1 with TRBJ2-1, with 11 bases identical to TRBD2. DNA for the CDR3: TGTGCCAGCAGTGCCGACCCTAGGACTAGCGGGTACAATGAGCAGTTCTTC. Amino acid sequence: CASSADPRTSGYNEQFF.